Below, 29 T cell receptor beta chains from the same sample are listed, as sequenced in a study of T cells in Graves' hyperthyroidism and ophthalmopathy (dated by TCRdb to between 2019 and 2020). The receptor library was made with multiplex PCR. Instrument on record: Illumina HiSeq 2000. The TCR beta CDR3 regions were amplified from RNA transcripts. The TCR CDR3 was subjected to a first round of RT-PCR using the HTBI primer set and the Qiagen OneStep RT-PCR kit. In-frame beta chains were kept once TCRdb had trimmed the public reads at Q25 with fastp and called clones with MiXCR. Each CDR3 protein appears once, grouped with its most common genes and DNA. The sample profile shows approximately 740,000 distinct CDR3 sequences; 13% to 15% of them were found once. The top ten hold 9.5% to 13% of the sample. The source material was blood. All receptors derive from a woman aged 18-30 years with Graves' hyperthyroidism.

On this clonotype itself: It may be a read error: a sequence one base away is much more abundant. This rearrangement joins TRBV7-2 to TRBJ1-1; possibly TRBD1 for D (6 bases). The CDR3 runs to 14 residues. Germline V lookup: CDR1 SGHTA, CDR2 FQGNSA. V was clipped by 1 base and J by 8 bases, with 14 bases between them. CDR3 sequence reads: CASSLVAGHPEAFF. Written as DNA, the CDR3 is TGTGCCAGCAGCTTAGTTGCGGGACATCCCGAAGCTTTCTTT.

The table lists this clonotype with a count of one. This chain connects TRBV7-3 to TRBJ2-1; 12 bases are a match to TRBD2. The V gene end was trimmed by 2 bases and the J gene end by 4 bases; junction bases not matched to a gene: 12. This CDR3 comprises 19 residues. The germline CDR1 and CDR2 sequences are SGHTA and FQGTGA. The chain's CDR3 is CASSLARLTSGSLYNEQFF. CDR3 bases: TGTGCCAGCAGCTTAGCGCGTTTGACTAGCGGGAGCCTTTACAATGAGCAGTTCTTC. Full variable domain (remainder filled in from reference TRBV7-3 and TRBJ2-1): GAGVSQTPSNKVTEKGKYVELRCDPISGHTALYWYRQSLGQGPEFLIYFQGTGAADDSGLPNDRFFAVRPEGSVSTLKIQRTERGDSAVYLCASSLARLTSGSLYNEQFFGPGTRLTVL.

The chain joins TRBV28 to TRBJ2-5; tentative D call: TRBD1 (5 bases). The germline V and J ends were trimmed by 9 bases and 9 bases, with 20 bases remaining between them. This CDR3 spans 13 amino acids. Germline V lookup: CDR1 MDHEN, CDR2 SYDVKM. CDR3 sequence: CASRGPGITAQYF. The CDR3 DNA is TGTGCCAGTAGGGGTCCAGGGATTACGGCCCAGTACTTC.

There are many counts of this clonotype. V is TRBV11-2 and J is TRBJ2-3; no clear D gene. The germline CDR1 and CDR2 sequences are SGHAT and FQNNGV. Trimming took off 1 base at V and 6 bases at J, with 17 bases between the two ends. This CDR3 contains 16 residues. This chain's CDR3 is CASSLVVGPLADTQYF. CDR3 sequence (DNA): TGTGCCAGCAGCTTAGTCGTCGGGCCCCTCGCGGATACGCAGTATTTT.

Concerning this clonotype itself: A much bigger clone sits one base away, suggesting this may be a read error. V is TRBV12-3 or TRBV12-4 and J is TRBJ1-6; tentatively, D is TRBD1 (6 bases). The CDR3 spans 14 residues. V lost 3 bases and J lost 6, with 9 bases in between. The CDR3 DNA follows: TGTGCCAGCAGTTTCGGGGGCAGTAATTCACCCCTCCACTTT. The encoded protein is CASSFGGSNSPLHF.

This sequence joins TRBV5-1 and TRBJ2-6; D not certain. The germline CDR1 and CDR2 sequences are SGHRS and YFSETQ. V was cut by 0 bases and J by 1 base, with 8 bases left in between. The CDR3 extends over 16 amino acids. The CDR3 region is CASSLVWSSGANVLTF. In nucleotides, the CDR3 is TGCGCCAGCAGCTTGGTTTGGTCTTCTGGGGCCAACGTCCTGACTTTC.

This clonotype was picked up many times. The chain recombines TRBV2 with TRBJ2-1; 14 bases fit TRBD2. The germline V gene has CDR1 SNHLY and CDR2 FYNNEI. After removal of 5 bases from V and 0 bases from J, the junction contained 9 bases not matched to a gene. The CDR3 covers 19 residues. The DNA of the CDR3 is TGTGCCAGCAGTCGACTAGCGGGAGGGCCAGGGGCCTCCTACAATGAGCAGTTCTTC. Translating gives CASSRLAGGPGASYNEQFF.

A few counts support this clonotype. The rearrangement links TRBV11-2 to TRBJ1-1; D remains unclear. Between the trimmed V and J ends, which lost 4 bases and 3 bases, there was a span of 9 bases. Germline V lookup: CDR1 SGHAT, CDR2 FQNNGV. This CDR3 has 13 amino acids. In DNA, the CDR3 is TGTGCCAGCAGCTCCGCCCCGCACACTGAAGCTTTCTTT. This codes for CASSSAPHTEAFF.

This clonotype showed up just a few times. The rearrangement joins TRBV4-1 to TRBJ2-1, with 14 bases lining up with TRBD2. The trim removed 3 bases at V and 7 bases at J, leaving 5 bases unmatched. This CDR3 region has 16 residues. The germline V gene encodes CDR1 MGHRA and CDR2 YSYEKL. CDR3 sequence (DNA): TGCGCCAGCAGCCATCCCGGGACTAGCGGGGGAAATGAGCAGTTCTTC. Protein product: CASSHPGTSGGNEQFF.

This clonotype was seen ten or more times. The CDR3 region has the DNA TGTGCCAGCAGCTTCGACAGGGGCGCCTACAATGAGCAGTTCTTC. It encodes CASSFDRGAYNEQFF. The chain recombines TRBV7-9 with TRBJ2-1, with 8 bases lining up with TRBD1. V shed 3 bases, J shed 2 bases, and the junction held 3 bases outside the gene matches. Per germline, CDR1 SEHNR and CDR2 FQNEAQ (reference sequence). This CDR3 is 15 amino acids long.

This clonotype appeared a few times. A much larger clone is a single base away; this may be a read error. The V gene is TRBV11-1, the J gene TRBJ2-1; TRBD2 matches at 14 bases. Germline V gene data show CDR1 as SGHAT and CDR2 as FQDESV (reference sequence). The CDR3 has 18 amino acids. CDR3 sequence reads: CASSTGTSGRLRDNEQSF. CDR3 bases: TGTGCCAGCAGCACGGGGACTAGCGGGAGACTCCGAGACAATGAGCAGTCCTTC.

In this sample, this clonotype turned up many times. This sequence joins TRBV29-1 and TRBJ2-1, with 8 bases that match TRBD2. This CDR3 contains 15 residues. Germline CDR1 SQVTM, CDR2 ANQGSEA. V lost 1 base and J lost 6; bases outside the gene matches: 8. In DNA, the CDR3 is TGCAGCGTTGAAGGCCTAGCGGGCGCCTCCAATGAGCAGTTCTTC. This sequence encodes CSVEGLAGASNEQFF.

The CDR3 reads CASSPRQGSPLEAFF. Here the CDR3 DNA reads TGTGCCAGCAGCCCTAGACAGGGATCTCCCCTTGAAGCTTTCTTT. The J gene is TRBJ1-1, the V gene TRBV5-5, with 7 bases fitting TRBD1. Germline lookup yields CDR1 SGHKS and CDR2 YYEKEE (reference sequence). This CDR3 region has 15 residues. The J segment lost 7 bases and the V segment lost 4 bases, leaving 13 bases of the junction unmatched.

This clonotype was observed a handful of times. The V call is TRBV20-1, the J call TRBJ2-2; 12 bases match TRBD2. The CDR3 totals 16 residues. V shed 1 base and J 7 bases; nucleotides not matched to a gene: 7. Per the germline V gene, CDR1 is DFQATT and CDR2 is SNEGSKA (reference sequence). The CDR3 protein is CSARATSGSRNGELFF. The CDR3 DNA follows: TGCAGTGCTAGAGCGACTAGCGGGAGTCGGAACGGGGAGCTGTTTTTT.

This clonotype was detected many times. This chain joins TRBV28 and TRBJ1-1, with a tentative D call TRBD1 (5 bases). The length of the CDR3 is 16 residues. Germline V gives CDR1 MDHEN, CDR2 SYDVKM. Between the trimmed V and J ends, which lost 3 bases and 1 base, there was a span of 15 bases. The DNA of the CDR3 is TGTGCCAGCAGTTTTAGCCTGTGGCAGGGGAACACTGAAGCTTTCTTT. This codes for CASSFSLWQGNTEAFF.

This clonotype was counted only a few times. The chain combines TRBV2 with TRBJ2-7; D may correspond to TRBD1 or TRBD2 (6 bases each). Trimming stripped 7 bases from V and 3 bases from J, with 13 bases between. The CDR3 loop spans 13 amino acids. CDR1 SNHLY and CDR2 FYNNEI come from the germline V gene. This CDR3 reads CASTGGPFYEQYF. CDR3 nucleotide sequence: TGTGCCAGCACTGGGGGGCCCTTCTACGAGCAGTACTTC. Full variable domain (rest looked up from reference TRBV2 and TRBJ2-7): EPEVTQTPSHQVTQMGQEVILRCVPISNHLYFYWYRQILGQKVEFLVSFYNNEISEKSEIFDDQFSVERPDGSNFTLKIRSTKLEDSAMYFCASTGGPFYEQYFGPGTRLTVT.

This clonotype has ten or more counts. The chain recombines TRBV11-2 with TRBJ2-7; maybe TRBD1 (6 bases). Per the germline V gene, CDR1 is SGHAT and CDR2 is FQNNGV. The V and J ends lost 1 base and 4 bases respectively, with 23 bases between them. CDR3 size: 18 residues. The CDR3 DNA reads as TGTGCCAGCAGCTTAGTAATCGGGGACACGAGTCGCGGTTACGAGCAGTACTTC. It translates to CASSLVIGDTSRGYEQYF.

The chain uses TRBV12-3 or TRBV12-4 and TRBJ1-3; D unclear. The V and J ends lost 3 bases and 0 bases respectively, with 9 bases between them. CDR3 length: 15 residues. The CDR3 loop is CASSFGSHSGNTIYF. Written as DNA, the CDR3 is TGTGCCAGCAGTTTCGGGTCTCACTCTGGAAACACCATATATTTT.

CDR3 sequence reads: CASTLLQSGRTF. The CDR3 nucleotides read TGTGCCAGCACTCTTCTCCAATCCGGTCGAACCTTC. The gene calls are TRBV6-1 and TRBJ1-2; D is uncertain. Trimming took off 7 bases at V and 14 bases at J, with 20 bases between the two ends. The CDR3 consists of 12 residues. CDR1 and CDR2 (germline): MNHNS, SASEGT.

The chain couples TRBV9 to TRBJ1-1, with D maybe TRBD1 (5 bases). This CDR3 is built from 13 residues. Germline assignment: CDR1 SGDLS and CDR2 YYNGEE. The ends were cut back, 0 bases at V and 8 bases at J, with 11 bases in the middle. The CDR3 bases are TGTGCCAGCAGCGTAGCTACGGGGGGAGAAGCTTTCTTT. Its translation: CASSVATGGEAFF.

Of note for this clonotype: Being one base from a much bigger clone, this may be a read error. The chain joins TRBV12-3 or TRBV12-4 to TRBJ1-1; 8 nucleotides line up with TRBD1. Germline trimming cut 5 bases from V and 6 bases from J; bases unmatched to any gene: 14. The CDR3 contains 16 residues. CDR3 loop: CASSPPQGASSSEAFF. The DNA for the CDR3 is TGTGCCAGCAGTCCACCCCAGGGGGCATCATCGTCTGAAGCTTTCTTT.

The gene calls are TRBV12-3 or TRBV12-4 and TRBJ2-6, with D maybe TRBD1 (6 bases). Trimming stripped 5 bases from V and 0 bases from J, with 20 bases between. The CDR3 length is 19 residues. CDR3 region: CASSDRTRGRFSGANVLTF. The CDR3 region has the DNA TGTGCCAGCAGTGACCGGACCAGGGGACGCTTCTCTGGGGCCAACGTCCTGACTTTC.

This clonotype occurred a few times. This chain links TRBV7-9 with TRBJ2-3; D perhaps matches TRBD1 (5 bases). Per germline, CDR1 SEHNR and CDR2 FQNEAQ (reference sequence). There are 16 residues in the CDR3. The V end lost 5 bases, the J end lost 5 bases, and 20 bases lay between the germline ends. The CDR3 loop reads CASSRVGTPGRDTQYF. In DNA, the CDR3 is TGTGCCAGCAGCCGGGTCGGTACCCCAGGGCGAGATACGCAGTATTTT.

This clonotype was counted between two and nine times. The rearrangement joins TRBV27 to TRBJ2-1, with D tentatively TRBD1 or TRBD2 (5 bases each). CDR1 and CDR2 from the germline V gene are MNHEY and SMNVEV (reference sequence). The CDR3 covers 15 residues. Trimming removed 5 bases at V and 8 bases at J, with 19 bases between. In DNA, the CDR3 is TGTGCCAGCAGTCGCGGTTGGACAAGCGGCGATGAGCAGTTCTTC. Its protein is CASSRGWTSGDEQFF.

This clonotype was seen only a few times. The chain joins TRBV20-1 to TRBJ2-3, with D possibly TRBD2 on 5 matching bases. The CDR3 totals 14 residues. CDR1 DFQATT and CDR2 SNEGSKA come from the germline V gene (reference sequence). Trimming left V 3 bases short and J 0 bases short, with 10 bases between. This CDR3 reads CSARPRTSTDTQYF. The CDR3 bases are TGCAGTGCTAGGCCGCGGACTAGCACAGATACGCAGTATTTT.

This clonotype occurred many times. CDR3 sequence reads: CASSLRTGGSGELFF. The CDR3 coding sequence is TGTGCCAGCAGTTTGCGGACAGGGGGGTCCGGGGAGCTGTTTTTT. The V gene is TRBV12-3 or TRBV12-4, the J gene TRBJ2-2, with 10 bases fitting TRBD1. This CDR3 contains 15 residues. V lost 3 bases and J lost 6; bases outside the gene matches: 4.

The chain couples TRBV20-1 to TRBJ1-6, with 7 bases identical to TRBD1. This CDR3 has 15 residues. The germline V gene encodes CDR1 DFQATT and CDR2 SNEGSKA (reference sequence). With V trimmed by 3 bases and J by 5 bases, 7 bases remained unmatched. DNA for the CDR3: TGCAGTGCTAGGGCGGGGACAGCAGATAATTCACCCCTCCACTTT. Translated, it gives CSARAGTADNSPLHF.

This clonotype came up many times. The chain couples TRBV11-1 to TRBJ2-7, with 7 positions matching TRBD2. CDR3 length: 16 residues. J gave up 0 bases and V 5 bases, and 10 bases lay outside the gene matches. Germline V gene lookup returns CDR1 SGHAT and CDR2 FQDESV (reference sequence). The CDR3 DNA reads TGTGCCAGCAGCCTCCCCCGGGGGGTCCACTCCTACGAGCAGTACTTC. Residues: CASSLPRGVHSYEQYF. Drawing the rest from reference TRBV11-1 and TRBJ2-7, the complete variable domain is EAEVAQSPRYKITEKSQAVAFWCDPISGHATLYWYRQILGQGPELLVQFQDESVVDDSQLPKDRFSAERLKGVDSTLKIQPAELGDSAMYLCASSLPRGVHSYEQYFGPGTRLTVT.

This clonotype was observed at least ten times. The chain has TRBV30 and TRBJ2-2; D is perhaps TRBD1 (6 bases). This CDR3 is 15 amino acids long. In germline, CDR1 is GTSNPN, CDR2 SVGIG (reference sequence). Trimming left V 5 bases short and J 1 base short, with 14 bases between. The CDR3 DNA is TGTGCCTGGGAACAGGGCTATGTGAACACCGGGGAGCTGTTTTTT. Amino acid sequence: CAWEQGYVNTGELFF.